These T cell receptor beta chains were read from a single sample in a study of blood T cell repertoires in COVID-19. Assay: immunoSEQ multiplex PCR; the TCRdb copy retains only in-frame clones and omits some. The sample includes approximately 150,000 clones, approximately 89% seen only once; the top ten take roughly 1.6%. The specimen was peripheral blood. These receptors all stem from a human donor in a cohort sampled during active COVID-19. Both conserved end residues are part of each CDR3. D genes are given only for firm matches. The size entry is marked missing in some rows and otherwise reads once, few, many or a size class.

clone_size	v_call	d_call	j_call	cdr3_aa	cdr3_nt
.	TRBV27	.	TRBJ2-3	CASSGLRGDTQYF	TGTGCCAGCAGTGGGTTAAGAGGTGATACGCAGTATTTT
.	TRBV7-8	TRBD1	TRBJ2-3	CASSLGTGVGDTQYF	TGTGCCAGCAGCTTAGGGACAGGGGTGGGAGATACGCAGTATTTT
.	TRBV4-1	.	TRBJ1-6	CASSQDGPGNWPPLHF	TGCGCCAGCAGCCAAGATGGTCCGGGGAACTGGCCACCCCTCCACTTT
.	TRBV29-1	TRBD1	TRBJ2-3	CSVEPGQGIDTQYF	TGCAGCGTTGAACCGGGACAGGGAATCGATACGCAGTATTTT
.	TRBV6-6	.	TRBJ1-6	CASSWEVTHNSPLHF	TGTGCCAGCAGTTGGGAGGTGACACATAATTCACCCCTCCACTTT
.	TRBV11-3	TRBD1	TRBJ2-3	CASSLNRGDTQYF	TGTGCCAGCAGCCTAAACAGGGGAGATACGCAGTATTTT
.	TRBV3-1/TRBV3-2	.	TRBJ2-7	CASSHDNAGVFRSYEQYF	TGTGCCAGCAGCCATGACAATGCAGGGGTTTTTAGGTCCTACGAGCAGTACTTC
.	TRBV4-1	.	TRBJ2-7	CASSQGPPGAYEQYF	TGCGCCAGCAGCCAAGGCCCCCCGGGTGCTTACGAGCAGTACTTC
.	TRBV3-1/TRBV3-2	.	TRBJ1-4	CASSRDIRGKLFF	TGTGCCAGCAGCCGGGACATTAGGGGAAAACTGTTTTTT
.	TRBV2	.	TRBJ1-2	CASRRDTNYGYTF	TGTGCCAGCCGCCGGGACACTAACTATGGCTACACCTTC
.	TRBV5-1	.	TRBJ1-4	CASSLFVLETTNEKLFF	TGCGCCAGCAGCTTGTTTGTTTTGGAGACAACTAATGAAAAACTGTTTTTT
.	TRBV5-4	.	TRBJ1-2	CASSFQTNYGYTF	TGTGCCAGCAGCTTTCAAACTAACTATGGCTACACCTTC
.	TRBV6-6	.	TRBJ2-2	CASSYPQATGGELFF	TGTGCCAGCAGTTACCCCCAGGCTACCGGCGGGGAGCTGTTTTTT
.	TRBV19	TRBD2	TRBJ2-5	CASSTPGLADQETQYF	TGTGCCAGTAGTACACCTGGGCTAGCGGACCAAGAGACCCAGTACTTC
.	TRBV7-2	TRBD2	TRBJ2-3	CASSLALGLAGGPDTQYF	TGTGCCAGCAGCTTAGCCTTAGGACTAGCGGGGGGTCCGGATACGCAGTATTTT
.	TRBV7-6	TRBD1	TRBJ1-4	CASSFKSRDRVANEKLFF	TGTGCCAGCAGCTTTAAGTCCCGGGACAGGGTTGCTAATGAAAAACTGTTTTTT
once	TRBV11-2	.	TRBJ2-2	CASSSGETGELFF	TGTGCCAGCAGCTCAGGGGAGACCGGGGAGCTGTTTTTT
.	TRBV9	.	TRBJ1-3	CASSPEGVSGNTIYF	TGTGCCAGCAGCCCGGAAGGGGTGTCTGGAAACACCATATATTTT
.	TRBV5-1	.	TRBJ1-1	CASSLPPGGYNTEAFF	TGCGCCAGCAGCTTGCCCCCGGGGGGTTACAACACTGAAGCTTTCTTT
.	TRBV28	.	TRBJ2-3	CASRGGTRADTQYF	TGTGCCAGCAGGGGGGGTACGAGGGCAGATACGCAGTATTTT
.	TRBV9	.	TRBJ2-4	CASSVEGGGNIQYF	TGTGCCAGCAGCGTAGAGGGAGGGGGGAACATTCAGTACTTC
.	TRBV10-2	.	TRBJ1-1	CASRRTGNTEAFF	TGCGCCAGCAGGAGAACGGGGAACACTGAAGCTTTCTTT
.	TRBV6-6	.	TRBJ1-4	CASSGGRDEKLFF	TGTGCCAGCAGTGGGGGGAGGGACGAAAAACTGTTTTTT
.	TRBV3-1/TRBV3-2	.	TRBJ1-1	CASSEGSTEAFF	TGTGCCAGCAGCGAAGGGAGTACTGAAGCTTTCTTT
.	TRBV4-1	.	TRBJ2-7	CASSQFRGIEQYF	TGCGCCAGCAGCCAATTTAGGGGTATCGAGCAGTACTTC
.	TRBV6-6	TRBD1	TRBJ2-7	CASSVGQVSSYEQYF	TGTGCCAGCAGCGTGGGACAGGTCTCTTCCTACGAGCAGTACTTC
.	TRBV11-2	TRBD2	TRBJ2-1	CASSSNSGGSSYNEQFF	TGTGCCAGCAGCTCCAATAGCGGGGGAAGCTCCTACAATGAGCAGTTCTTC
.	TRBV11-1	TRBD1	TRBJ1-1	CASSIWTGNTEAFF	TGTGCCAGCAGCATATGGACAGGGAACACTGAAGCTTTCTTT
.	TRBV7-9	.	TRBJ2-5	CASSRHRGAGQETQYF	TGTGCCAGCAGCCGTCACCGGGGGGCTGGCCAAGAGACCCAGTACTTC
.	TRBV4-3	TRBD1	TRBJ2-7	CASAAGTGPYEQYF	TGCGCCAGTGCGGCCGGGACAGGGCCCTACGAGCAGTACTTC
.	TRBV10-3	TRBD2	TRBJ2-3	CAITRTSGGGTDTQYF	TGTGCCATCACTAGGACTAGCGGGGGCGGGACAGATACGCAGTATTTT
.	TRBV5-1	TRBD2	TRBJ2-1	CASSLDAGGFYEQFF	TGCGCCAGCAGCTTGGATGCGGGGGGGTTCTATGAGCAGTTCTTC
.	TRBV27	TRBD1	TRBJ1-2	CASSPGWDRMYGYTF	TGTGCCAGCAGCCCCGGCTGGGACAGGATGTATGGCTACACCTTC
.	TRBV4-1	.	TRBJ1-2	CASRQEPFSGYTF	TGCGCCAGCAGGCAAGAACCGTTTAGTGGCTACACCTTC
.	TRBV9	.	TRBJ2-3	CASSVGSLQGTQYF	TGTGCCAGCAGCGTAGGTAGTCTTCAGGGTACGCAGTATTTT
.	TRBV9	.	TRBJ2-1	CASSVEGSPRHEQFF	TGTGCCAGCAGCGTAGAGGGGTCCCCCAGGCATGAGCAGTTCTTC
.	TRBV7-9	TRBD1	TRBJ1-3	CASRPPGGSGNTIYF	TGTGCCAGCAGACCACCAGGGGGCTCAGGAAACACCATATATTTT
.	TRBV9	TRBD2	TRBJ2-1	CASGTGLAGGNSYNEQFF	TGTGCCAGCGGCACGGGACTAGCGGGGGGGAACTCCTACAATGAGCAGTTCTTC